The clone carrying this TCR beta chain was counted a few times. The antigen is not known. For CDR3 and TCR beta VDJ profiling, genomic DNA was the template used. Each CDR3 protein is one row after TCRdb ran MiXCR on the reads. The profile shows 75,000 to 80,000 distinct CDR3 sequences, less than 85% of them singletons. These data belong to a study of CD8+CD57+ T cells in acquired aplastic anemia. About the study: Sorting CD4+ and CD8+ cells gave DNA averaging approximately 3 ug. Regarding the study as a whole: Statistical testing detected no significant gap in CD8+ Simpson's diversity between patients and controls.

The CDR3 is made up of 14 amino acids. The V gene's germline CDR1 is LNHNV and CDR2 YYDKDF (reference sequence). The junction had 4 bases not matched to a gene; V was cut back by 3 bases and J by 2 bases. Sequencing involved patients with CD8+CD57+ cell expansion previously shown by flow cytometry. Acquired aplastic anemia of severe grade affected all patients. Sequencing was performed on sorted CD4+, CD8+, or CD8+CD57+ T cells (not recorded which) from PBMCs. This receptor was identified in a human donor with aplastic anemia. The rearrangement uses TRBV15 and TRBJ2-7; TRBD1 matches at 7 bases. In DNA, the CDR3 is TGTGCCACCAGCAGGCAACAGGGGCCCTACGAGCAGTACTTC. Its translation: CATSRQQGPYEQYF. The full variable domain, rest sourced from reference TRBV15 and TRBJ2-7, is DAMVIQNPRYQVTQFGKPVTLSCSQTLNHNVMYWYQQKSSQAPKLLFHYYDKDFNNEADTPDNFQSRRPNTSFCFLDIRSPGLGDTAMYLCATSRQQGPYEQYFGPGTRLTVT.